The next 29 T cell receptor beta chains were all read from a single sample in a study of blood T cell repertoires in COVID-19. Measured with immunoSEQ multiplex PCR; TCRdb has only the in-frame clones, and not every one. The sample includes about 230,000 clones, 85% to 90% of them seen just once. Sequenced input: peripheral blood. The origin of the receptors is a man between 45 and 60 years old with COVID-19, enrolled during active disease.

The chain couples TRBV24-1 to TRBJ2-5, with 10 bases aligning to TRBD1. The CDR3 contains 14 residues. Per germline, CDR1 KGHDR and CDR2 SFDVKD. The V segment lost 4 bases and the J segment 4 bases; nucleotides outside the gene matches: 2. As DNA, the CDR3 is TGTGCCACCAGTGAGTGGGACAGGGGAGAGACCCAGTACTTC. It is translated as CATSEWDRGETQYF.

The rearrangement joins TRBV25-1 to TRBJ2-7; D uncertain. CDR3 length: 13 residues. Deletions cut 3 bases from V and 9 bases from J, with 15 bases between. CDR1 is MGHDK, CDR2 SYGVNS, per germline. In nucleotides, the CDR3 is TGTGCCAGCAGTGACTCGAACCGCCAGGCGCAGTACTTC. Translated: CASSDSNRQAQYF.

The chain uses TRBV19 and TRBJ1-2; 7 nucleotides match TRBD1. After removal of 6 bases from V and 8 bases from J, the junction contained 6 bases not matched to a gene. The CDR3 extends over 12 amino acids. Looked up from germline, CDR1 is LNHDA and CDR2 is SQIVND (reference sequence). In nucleotides, the CDR3 is TGTGCCAGTAGGACAGGGACGGGAGGCTACACCTTC. Translating it yields CASRTGTGGYTF.

The chain joins TRBV18 to TRBJ2-7, with TRBD2 identical over 11 bases. The V segment lost 3 bases and the J segment 7 bases; nucleotides outside the gene matches: 5. This CDR3 comprises 14 residues. Germline values: CDR1 KGHSH, CDR2 LQKENI. This CDR3 is CASSPSGRAEEQYF. CDR3 nucleotide sequence: TGTGCCAGCTCACCTAGCGGGAGGGCGGAGGAGCAGTACTTC. Based on the CDR3 plus reference TRBV18 and TRBJ2-7, the full variable domain is NAGVMQNPRHLVRRRGQEARLRCSPMKGHSHVYWYRQLPEEGLKFMVYLQKENIIDESGMPKERFSAEFPKEGPSILRIQQVVRGDSAAYFCASSPSGRAEEQYFGPGTRLTVT.

The CDR3 DNA is TGCGCCAGCAGTGAGGGAGCGGGGGGCGCCCTTTACGAGCAGTACTTC. It encodes CASSEGAGGALYEQYF. V gene TRBV10-1 combines with J gene TRBJ2-7; TRBD2 aligns across 9 bases. The CDR3 loop spans 16 amino acids. The germline V gene has CDR1 WNHNN and CDR2 SYGVQD (reference sequence). V lost 2 bases and J lost 4; bases outside the gene matches: 9.

V is TRBV6-4 and J is TRBJ1-6, with a tentative D call TRBD1 (6 bases). The ends were cut back, 6 bases at V and 7 bases at J, with 13 bases in the middle. Germline V lookup: CDR1 MRHNA, CDR2 SNTAGT. The CDR3 sequence is 14 residues long. The CDR3 is CASSHTGYNSPLHF. As DNA, the CDR3 is TGTGCCAGCAGCCATACAGGGTACAATTCACCCCTCCACTTT.

The chain links TRBV5-1 to TRBJ2-2; the D gene is possibly TRBD1 (5 bases). This CDR3 is 14 amino acids long. Per the germline V gene, CDR1 is SGHRS and CDR2 is YFSETQ. V was trimmed by 3 bases and J by 1 base, leaving 7 bases between them. CDR3 residues: CASSSTGNTGELFF. For the CDR3, the DNA is TGCGCCAGCAGCTCCACAGGGAACACCGGGGAGCTGTTTTTT.

This sequence joins TRBV5-6 and TRBJ1-1, with 9 positions matching TRBD1. The junction had 2 bases not matched to a gene; V was cut back by 3 bases and J by 2 bases. Germline V CDR1 and CDR2: SGHDT, YYEEEE. CDR3 length: 14 residues. This CDR3 reads CASSWDRVNTEAFF. DNA of the CDR3: TGTGCCAGCAGCTGGGACAGGGTCAACACTGAAGCTTTCTTT. The full variable domain, in which reference TRBV5-6 and TRBJ1-1 provide the parts outside the CDR3, is DAGVTQSPTHLIKTRGQQVTLRCSPKSGHDTVSWYQQALGQGPQFIFQYYEEEERQRGNFPDRFSGHQFPNYSSELNVNALLLGDSALYLCASSWDRVNTEAFFGQGTRLTVV.

The chain carries TRBV12-3 or TRBV12-4 and TRBJ2-5, with D perhaps matching TRBD1 (5 bases). The CDR3 length is 13 residues. With 5 bases removed from V and 5 bases from J, the gap between germline ends came to 12 bases. CDR3 sequence: CASSDDSRETQYF. CDR3 nucleotides: TGTGCCAGCAGTGACGACAGCCGGGAGACCCAGTACTTC.

The chain recombines TRBV4-3 with TRBJ1-6; a possible D gene is TRBD1 (6 bases). The V gene's germline CDR1 is LGHNA and CDR2 YSLEER. With 0 bases removed from V and 9 bases from J, the gap between germline ends came to 15 bases. The CDR3 has 16 amino acids. The CDR3 DNA is TGCGCCAGCAGCCAAGATGGTGTACAGGGAAGTTCACCCCTCCACTTT. Translating it yields CASSQDGVQGSSPLHF.

The chain employs TRBV6-6 and TRBJ1-2; 7 bases line up with TRBD1. The CDR3 has 15 amino acids. The germline gives CDR1 MNHNY, CDR2 SVGAGI (reference sequence). Losses at the gene ends were 3 bases for V and 5 bases for J; bases not matched to a gene: 9. Written as DNA, the CDR3 is TGTGCCAGCAGTTATCTCGACAGGGCGGGGTATGGCTACACCTTC. This codes for CASSYLDRAGYGYTF.

This rearrangement joins TRBV18 to TRBJ1-1, with 9 positions matching TRBD1. The length of the CDR3 is 16 residues. CDR1 is KGHSH and CDR2 is LQKENI in the germline V gene. The V segment lost 1 base and the J segment 11 bases; nucleotides outside the gene matches: 14. CDR3 sequence (DNA): TGTGCCAGCTCACCACATGTCGGGGGACAGGGTTTTATTGCTTTCTTT. It specifies CASSPHVGGQGFIAFF.

The chain is built from TRBV27 and TRBJ2-7, with 12 bases identical to TRBD2. The CDR3 sequence is 15 residues long. Germline CDR1 reads MNHEY; CDR2 reads SMNVEV (reference sequence). With V trimmed by 4 bases and J by 4 bases, 5 bases remained unmatched. In DNA form, the CDR3 reads TGTGCCAGCAGTTCTCCACTAGCGGGAGGATACGAGCAGTACTTC. It is translated as CASSSPLAGGYEQYF.

This chain uses TRBV19 with TRBJ1-2; maybe TRBD1 (6 bases). The germline V gene encodes CDR1 LNHDA and CDR2 SQIVND (reference sequence). The germline V and J ends were trimmed by 10 bases and 2 bases, with 26 bases remaining between them. The CDR3 totals 17 residues. For the CDR3, the DNA is TGTGCCACCCGCGCCTCCGGGACACCAAAAGAGAACTATGGCTACACCTTC. It translates to CATRASGTPKENYGYTF.

This chain connects TRBV5-6 to TRBJ2-7, with a weak D call TRBD1 (5 bases). Germline V gene lookup returns CDR1 SGHDT and CDR2 YYEEEE. Trimming removed 4 bases at V and 0 bases at J, with 14 bases between. CDR3 length: 15 residues. CDR3 sequence (DNA): TGTGCCAGCAGCCACACTACAGGAAGCTCCTACGAGCAGTACTTC. Translation gives CASSHTTGSSYEQYF.

A note on this clone: The same CDR3 also results from other DNA sequences found in this sample. This sequence joins TRBV27 and TRBJ2-2; 8 bases map to TRBD1. Germline CDR1 and CDR2: MNHEY and SMNVEV (reference sequence). This CDR3 region has 15 residues. The V segment lost 5 bases and the J segment 2 bases; nucleotides outside the gene matches: 4. CDR3 in DNA: TGTGCCAGCAGTACCGGGACAGGAAACACCGGGGAGCTGTTTTTT. It codes for CASSTGTGNTGELFF.

This clone appeared a single time. The chain has TRBV30 and TRBJ1-1; TRBD1 is a possible D gene (5 bases). CDR3 length: 16 residues. The germline V gene has CDR1 GTSNPN and CDR2 SVGIG (reference sequence). V lost 0 bases and J 3 bases, leaving 17 bases between the germline ends. The CDR3, as DNA: TGTGCCTGGAGTGTACTGGGGGGGAGTAGTGACACTGAAGCTTTCTTT. It specifies CAWSVLGGSSDTEAFF.

The V call is TRBV6-5, the J call TRBJ1-6, with 9 bases aligning to TRBD1. The CDR3 sequence is 14 residues long. CDR1 is MNHEY and CDR2 is SVGAGI in the germline V gene. V lost 6 bases to trimming and J lost 7 bases; unmatched junction nucleotides: 4. The CDR3 here is CASSIQGANSPLHF. CDR3 nucleotides: TGTGCCAGCAGCATACAGGGGGCGAATTCACCCCTCCACTTT.

The chain carries TRBV19 and TRBJ2-1, with TRBD1 as a possible D gene (5 bases). Trimming removed 6 bases from V and 4 bases from J, with 7 bases in between. Germline lookup yields CDR1 LNHDA and CDR2 SQIVND (reference sequence). This CDR3 comprises 12 residues. The CDR3 sequence: CASSTGYNEQFF. CDR3 DNA sequence: TGTGCCAGTAGCACAGGTTACAATGAGCAGTTCTTC.

Comment on this clone: The junction does not match germline at one end; this may be a read error. The V call is TRBV6-6, the J call TRBJ1-2; TRBD1 aligns across 9 bases. The CDR3 has 14 residues. Germline loops: CDR1 MNHNY, CDR2 SVGAGI (reference sequence). The CDR3 DNA reads as TGTGCCAGCGAGGGCAGGGGGACAGGGTCTGGCTACTCCTTC. This gives the protein CASEGRGTGSGYSF.

The genes are TRBV27 and TRBJ1-1; 9 nucleotides line up with TRBD1. The CDR3 length is 13 residues. Trimming cost V 6 bases and J 1 base; bases outside gene matches: 0. Germline-derived CDR1 and CDR2 are MNHEY and SMNVEV (reference sequence). CDR3 residues: CASRDRGNTEAFF. As DNA, the CDR3 is TGTGCCAGCAGGGACAGGGGGAACACTGAAGCTTTCTTT.

This clone was picked up a small number of times. V and J are TRBV19 and TRBJ2-7; 8 bases are a match to TRBD1. V dropped 4 bases and J dropped 6; count of bases not matched to a gene: 2. Per the germline V gene, CDR1 is LNHDA and CDR2 is SQIVND (reference sequence). This CDR3 has 12 amino acids. CDR3: CASSKQGGEQYF. CDR3 bases: TGTGCCAGTAGTAAACAGGGGGGCGAGCAGTACTTC.

The chain is built from TRBV19 and TRBJ1-5; tentatively, D is TRBD1 (6 bases). The CDR3 extends over 15 amino acids. Germline-derived CDR1 and CDR2 are LNHDA and SQIVND (reference sequence). The germline V and J ends were trimmed by 4 bases and 6 bases, with 16 bases remaining between them. DNA of the CDR3: TGTGCCAGTAGTACTCATGGAGGACAGCCTCAGCCCCAGCATTTT. It is translated as CASSTHGGQPQPQHF.

The gene calls are TRBV10-3 and TRBJ1-1; 7 bases are a match to TRBD1. Germline values: CDR1 ENHRY, CDR2 SYGVKD. This CDR3 contains 13 residues. Trimming took 4 bases from V and 1 from J; bases not matched to a gene: 0. CDR3: CAISGQGNTEAFF. In DNA form, the CDR3 reads TGTGCCATCAGTGGACAGGGGAACACTGAAGCTTTCTTT.

This clone came up a few times. This chain links TRBV24-1 with TRBJ1-2, with D hard to call. This CDR3 comprises 14 residues. V was trimmed by 2 bases and J by 2 bases, leaving 8 bases between them. Per the germline V gene, CDR1 is KGHDR and CDR2 is SFDVKD. CDR3 nucleotide sequence: TGTGCCACCAGTGATTCGACAATAAACTATGGCTACACCTTC. Translation: CATSDSTINYGYTF.

CDR3 sequence: CASTGTGFFGANVLTF. Here the CDR3 DNA reads TGTGCCAGCACCGGGACAGGTTTTTTTGGGGCCAACGTCCTGACTTTC. This chain joins TRBV27 and TRBJ2-6; 8 bases map to TRBD1. The ends lost 7 bases at V and 3 bases at J; junction bases unmatched: 8. Germline assignment: CDR1 MNHEY and CDR2 SMNVEV (reference sequence). The CDR3 covers 16 residues.

The chain uses TRBV5-4 and TRBJ2-7, with a possible D match to TRBD2 (5 bases). CDR1 SGHNT and CDR2 YYREEE come from the germline V gene (reference sequence). V lost 6 bases and J 2 bases, leaving 15 bases between the germline ends. The CDR3 is 14 amino acids. This CDR3 reads CASKLAGGAYEQYF. CDR3 nucleotide sequence: TGTGCCAGCAAGCTTGCCGGAGGAGCCTACGAGCAGTACTTC.

V gene TRBV28 combines with J gene TRBJ1-5; 7 bases map to TRBD1. This CDR3 has 16 amino acids. With V trimmed by 3 bases and J by 7 bases, 12 bases remained unmatched. Germline V lookup: CDR1 MDHEN, CDR2 SYDVKM. This chain's CDR3 is CASSFYAGGSGQPQHF. CDR3 nucleotides: TGTGCCAGCAGTTTTTACGCAGGGGGGAGTGGGCAGCCCCAGCATTTT.

The chain uses TRBV25-1 and TRBJ1-1; D may be TRBD1 (5 bases). Trimming removed 2 bases at V and 4 bases at J, with 14 bases between. This CDR3 contains 15 residues. Germline V gene sequence: CDR1 MGHDK, CDR2 SYGVNS. CDR3 in DNA: TGTGCCAGCAGTGAAGAGGTGGGACTTGGCACTGAAGCTTTCTTT. Protein: CASSEEVGLGTEAFF.